These 30 T cell receptor beta chains were sequenced from one sample in a study of regulatory T cells in long-lasting Graves disease. Arm-PCR with iRepertoire HTBI primers amplified the CDR3 regions for these TCR beta libraries. In TCRdb, the multiplex PCR reads were re-called with MiXCR into one record per CDR3 protein. The table shows fewer than 450,000 distinct CDR3 sequences, with 15% occurring only once. Time point given: newly diagnosed GD, antithyroid drugs for less than 3 months. Researchers made the TCR library from RNA that was extracted from PBMCs. The same data also contributed to another study, on T cells in Graves' hyperthyroidism and ophthalmopathy.

This specimen consisted of peripheral blood mononuclear cells (PBMCs), obtained at new diagnosis, from a patient treated with antithyroid drugs. The receptors shown here come from a woman aged 40 to 50 with Graves disease.

For this clonotype: With a far larger clone one base away, a read error is the likely cause. The chain links TRBV11-2 to TRBJ2-3, with TRBD2 identical over 12 bases. The CDR3 covers 18 residues. Germline CDR1 reads SGHAT; CDR2 reads FQNNGV. CDR3 in amino acids: CANSSRIGLAGYLNTQYF. The CDR3 region has the DNA TGTGCCAACAGCTCACGGATAGGACTAGCGGGATATTTAAATACGCAGTATTTT.

The CDR3 DNA reads TGTGCCAGCAGTTTGGGAAGCTTGGGGGGTAATGAAAAACTGTTTTTT. It translates to CASSLGSLGGNEKLFF. The rearrangement uses TRBV27 and TRBJ1-4; D is perhaps TRBD1 (5 bases). The V end was cut by 3 bases, the J end by 4 bases, with 15 bases between. The CDR3 length is 16 residues. Germline assignment: CDR1 MNHEY and CDR2 SMNVEV (reference sequence).

J is TRBJ2-7 and V is TRBV6-2 or TRBV6-3; weak D call: TRBD1 (6 bases). The CDR3 covers 14 residues. Between the trimmed V and J ends, which lost 5 bases and 6 bases, there was a span of 17 bases. In germline, CDR1 is MNHEY, CDR2 SVGEGT. The CDR3 DNA reads TGTGCCAGCAGTGAACAACAGGGAAGGGGCGAGCAGTACTTC. As protein: CASSEQQGRGEQYF.

Ten or more counts support this clonotype. This chain uses TRBV15 with TRBJ2-3, with 7 positions matching TRBD2. CDR1 and CDR2 (germline): LNHNV, YYDKDF (reference sequence). With V trimmed by 0 bases and J by 7 bases, 13 bases remained unmatched. This CDR3 spans 17 amino acids. Here the CDR3 DNA reads TGTGCCACCAGCAGAGATAAGAGCGGGGAGAGCTTAAATACGCAGTATTTT. This encodes CATSRDKSGESLNTQYF.

This clonotype occurred many times. The chain uses TRBV6-1 and TRBJ1-3; 8 bases agree with TRBD1. V shed 6 bases and J 2 bases; nucleotides not matched to a gene: 6. This CDR3 region has 15 residues. Germline V CDR1 and CDR2: MNHNS, SASEGT. CDR3 loop: CASRPGGSAGNTIYF. The CDR3 DNA is TGTGCCAGCAGACCAGGGGGCAGCGCTGGAAACACCATATATTTT.

CDR3 amino acids: CASSRPGQLNYGYTF. In DNA, the CDR3 is TGTGCCAGTAGTAGACCGGGACAACTAAACTATGGCTACACCTTC. The genes are TRBV19 and TRBJ1-2, with D possibly matching TRBD1 (6 bases). V was cut by 4 bases and J by 2 bases, with 14 bases left in between. This CDR3 has 15 residues. Germline V gene lookup returns CDR1 LNHDA and CDR2 SQIVND (reference sequence).

This clonotype has only a few counts. V gene TRBV20-1 combines with J gene TRBJ2-5; TRBD2 might be the D (6 bases). CDR3 length equals 14 residues. V gave up 3 bases and J gave up 4 bases, with 15 bases separating them. CDR1 and CDR2 from the germline V gene are DFQATT and SNEGSKA (reference sequence). The CDR3 loop reads CSASDPAGTETQYF. The CDR3 DNA sequence: TGCAGTGCTAGTGACCCAGCGGGCACAGAGACCCAGTACTTC.

Remarks on this clonotype: A much larger clone is a single base away; this may be a read error. The J gene is TRBJ2-4, the V gene TRBV11-2, with 7 bases matching TRBD2. V was pared by 7 bases and J by 2 bases, with 8 bases of the junction left unmatched. CDR3 size: 15 residues. Looked up from germline, CDR1 is SGHAT and CDR2 is FQNNGV. CDR3 amino acids: CASTAGGLTKNIQYF. The DNA of the CDR3 is TGTGCCAGCACGGCTGGGGGACTAACCAAAAACATTCAGTACTTC. Together with reference TRBV11-2 and TRBJ2-4, the CDR3 gives the full variable domain: EAGVAQSPRYKIIEKRQSVAFWCNPISGHATLYWYQQILGQGPKLLIQFQNNGVVDDSQLPKDRFSAERLKGVDSTLKIQPAKLEDSAVYLCASTAGGLTKNIQYFGAGTRLSVL.

This clonotype was seen at least ten times. V is TRBV7-2 and J is TRBJ2-7; D might be TRBD1 or TRBD2, each matching 5 bases. Germline CDR1 is SGHTA and CDR2 is FQGNSA. The V end was cut by 5 bases, the J end by 7 bases, with 18 bases between. The CDR3 is made up of 14 amino acids. This CDR3 is CASSRVRSGTEQYF. CDR3 DNA: TGTGCCAGCAGCCGAGTGAGGTCTGGGACGGAGCAGTACTTC. Filled out from reference TRBV7-2 and TRBJ2-7, the complete variable domain reads GAGVSQSPSNKVTEKGKDVELRCDPISGHTALYWYRQSLGQGLEFLIYFQGNSAPDKSGLPSDRFSAERTGGSVSTLTIQRTQQEDSAVYLCASSRVRSGTEQYFGPGTRLTVT.

This clonotype was detected many times. The rearrangement uses TRBV20-1 and TRBJ2-1, with 10 bases aligning to TRBD2. V shed 0 bases, J shed 4 bases, and the junction held 9 bases outside the gene matches. Germline V gene sequence: CDR1 DFQATT, CDR2 SNEGSKA (reference sequence). This CDR3 has 17 amino acids. The CDR3: CSARDLSSGRVYNEQFF. The CDR3 nucleotides read TGCAGTGCTAGAGATCTATCTAGCGGGAGAGTTTACAATGAGCAGTTCTTC.

This clonotype was seen ten or more times. The chain links TRBV7-9 to TRBJ2-4; tentatively, D is TRBD2 (5 bases). Germline CDR1 reads SEHNR; CDR2 reads FQNEAQ (reference sequence). Trimming left V 5 bases short and J 0 bases short, with 14 bases between. The CDR3 runs 16 residues. For the CDR3, the DNA is TGTGCCAGCAGCCCGGGGTCGGGAATAGCCAAAAACATTCAGTACTTC. Protein: CASSPGSGIAKNIQYF.

The chain employs TRBV12-3 or TRBV12-4 and TRBJ1-2; D gene unclear. CDR3 length: 15 residues. V gave up 2 bases and J gave up 2 bases, with 12 bases separating them. CDR3: CASSLFGSGNYGYTF. CDR3 nucleotides: TGTGCCAGCAGTTTATTTGGAAGCGGAAACTATGGCTACACCTTC.

Ten or more counts support this clonotype. Written as DNA, the CDR3 is TGTGCCAGCAGTGAAGAAGTCACTAGTGCGATAGGGACAGATACGCAGTATTTT. Translating gives CASSEEVTSAIGTDTQYF. The rearrangement uses TRBV2 and TRBJ2-3; possible D gene TRBD2, 5 bases. CDR1 SNHLY and CDR2 FYNNEI come from the germline V gene. V lost 1 base to trimming and J lost 3 bases, with 20 bases between them. The CDR3 extends over 18 amino acids.

This clonotype was recorded at least ten times. CDR3 loop: CASSYSVGGETQYF. CDR3 bases: TGTGCCAGCAGTTACTCAGTTGGGGGAGAGACCCAGTACTTC. The chain has TRBV6-2 or TRBV6-3 and TRBJ2-5, with D perhaps being TRBD1 or TRBD2 (5 bases each). Germline V gene sequence: CDR1 MNHEY, CDR2 SVGEGT. The CDR3 loop spans 14 amino acids. V gave up 0 bases and J gave up 4 bases, with 9 bases separating them.

J is TRBJ2-3 and V is TRBV6-2 or TRBV6-3, with 9 bases aligning to TRBD2. Germline-derived CDR1 and CDR2 are MNHEY and SVGEGT. Trimming removed 7 bases from V and 2 bases from J; junction bases left unmatched: 7. This CDR3 has 15 residues. The CDR3 here is CASTLAGVVTDTQYF. The CDR3 nucleotides read TGTGCCAGCACCTTAGCGGGAGTCGTCACAGATACGCAGTATTTT.

This clonotype was seen ten or more times. The chain uses TRBV12-3 or TRBV12-4 and TRBJ2-7, with TRBD1 identical over 11 bases. V shed 5 bases, J shed 2 bases, and the junction held 2 bases outside the gene matches. This CDR3 is 14 amino acids long. The CDR3: CASSKDRGPYEQYF. The CDR3 DNA is TGTGCCAGCAGTAAGGACAGGGGGCCCTACGAGCAGTACTTC.

This clonotype showed up many times. V and J are TRBV19 and TRBJ1-2, with 9 nucleotides matching TRBD1. The CDR3 is 13 amino acids. Per germline, CDR1 LNHDA and CDR2 SQIVND (reference sequence). The V gene end was trimmed by 9 bases and the J gene end by 3 bases; junction bases not matched to a gene: 5. The CDR3 region has the DNA TGTGCCAGCTCGGGACAGGGTGACTATGGCTACACCTTC. Translating gives CASSGQGDYGYTF. Using reference TRBV19 and TRBJ1-2 for the parts outside the CDR3, the full variable domain is DGGITQSPKYLFRKEGQNVTLSCEQNLNHDAMYWYRQDPGQGLRLIYYSQIVNDFQKGDIAEGYSVSREKKESFPLTVTSAQKNPTAFYLCASSGQGDYGYTFGSGTRLTVV.

Only a few counts were recorded for this clonotype. The rearrangement links TRBV28 to TRBJ2-1; 12 bases are shared with TRBD1. The CDR3 consists of 20 residues. The V gene's germline CDR1 is MDHEN and CDR2 SYDVKM. The trim removed 0 bases at V and 3 bases at J, leaving 12 bases unmatched. CDR3 protein: CASSLWTGTGGALIYNEQFF. The CDR3 coding sequence is TGTGCCAGCAGTTTATGGACCGGGACAGGGGGCGCATTGATCTACAATGAGCAGTTCTTC.

This clonotype was picked up a small number of times. The chain employs TRBV6-1 and TRBJ1-1, with a possible D match to TRBD1 (6 bases). V gave up 6 bases and J gave up 3 bases, with 20 bases separating them. The CDR3 totals 16 residues. Per germline, CDR1 MNHNS and CDR2 SASEGT. The DNA of the CDR3 is TGTGCCAGCAGCCCCCCAGCGGGACAAGAATACACTGAAGCTTTCTTT. Translation gives CASSPPAGQEYTEAFF.

The chain is built from TRBV6-1 and TRBJ1-3, with D possibly matching TRBD1 (6 bases). Trimming removed 6 bases from V and 0 bases from J, with 12 bases in between. The CDR3 is 15 residues long. Germline CDR1 and CDR2: MNHNS and SASEGT. CDR3 residues: CASSFGQSSGNTIYF. The CDR3 DNA reads TGTGCCAGCAGCTTTGGACAGAGCTCTGGAAACACCATATATTTT.

This clonotype was seen many times. The gene calls are TRBV27 and TRBJ2-7; tentatively, D is TRBD1 or TRBD2 (5 bases each). CDR1 is MNHEY and CDR2 is SMNVEV in the germline V gene (reference sequence). This CDR3 has 14 residues. The germline V and J ends were trimmed by 5 bases and 2 bases, with 13 bases remaining between them. The CDR3 sequence is CASSAGTGPYEQYF. The CDR3 DNA follows: TGTGCCAGCAGTGCAGGGACCGGCCCCTACGAGCAGTACTTC.

This clonotype occurred many times. The chain recombines TRBV12-5 with TRBJ2-3; a weak D match, TRBD2 (5 bases). The CDR3 sequence is 15 residues long. Looked up from germline, CDR1 is LGHNT and CDR2 is FRNRAP. Trimming removed 0 bases from V and 4 bases from J, with 11 bases in between. CDR3 in amino acids: CASGLVVGVPDTQYF. DNA of the CDR3: TGTGCTAGTGGTTTGGTGGTGGGAGTACCAGATACGCAGTATTTT.

The chain is built from TRBV24-1 and TRBJ2-1, with D hard to call. The V gene lost 2 bases and the J gene lost 3 bases, with 10 bases spanning the gap. This CDR3 region has 15 residues. CDR1 is KGHDR, CDR2 SFDVKD, per germline. CDR3 DNA: TGTGCCACCAGTGATTGGGGTAGTATCTACAATGAGCAGTTCTTC. This sequence encodes CATSDWGSIYNEQFF.

There are many counts of this clonotype. The chain has TRBV28 and TRBJ1-1; TRBD1 aligns across 7 bases. V was pared by 10 bases and J by 2 bases, with 13 bases of the junction left unmatched. Per the germline V gene, CDR1 is MDHEN and CDR2 is SYDVKM. The CDR3 has 15 residues. CDR3: CATNPPGQINTEAFF. The CDR3 DNA is TGTGCCACCAACCCCCCGGGACAGATAAACACTGAAGCTTTCTTT.

This clonotype was seen a few times. The chain recombines TRBV7-2 with TRBJ2-4; D uncertain. This CDR3 contains 14 residues. Per germline, CDR1 SGHTA and CDR2 FQGNSA. Trimming removed 1 base at V and 0 bases at J, with 4 bases between. The CDR3 sequence: CASSLVAAKNIQYF. In DNA, the CDR3 is TGTGCCAGCAGCTTAGTAGCAGCCAAAAACATTCAGTACTTC. The full variable domain, in which reference TRBV7-2 and TRBJ2-4 provide the parts outside the CDR3, is GAGVSQSPSNKVTEKGKDVELRCDPISGHTALYWYRQSLGQGLEFLIYFQGNSAPDKSGLPSDRFSAERTGGSVSTLTIQRTQQEDSAVYLCASSLVAAKNIQYFGAGTRLSVL.

This clonotype has at least ten counts. The rearrangement joins TRBV27 to TRBJ2-2, with a tentative D call TRBD2 (5 bases). The V end was cut by 6 bases, the J end by 2 bases, with 7 bases between. The length of the CDR3 is 13 residues. CDR1 is MNHEY, CDR2 SMNVEV, per germline (reference sequence). CDR3: CASRPGNTGELFF. The CDR3 nucleotides are TGTGCCAGCAGGCCGGGAAACACCGGGGAGCTGTTTTTT.

In its sample, this clonotype was seen many times. This chain uses TRBV28 with TRBJ2-7, with 9 bases that match TRBD2. The CDR3 has 15 amino acids. Per the germline V gene, CDR1 is MDHEN and CDR2 is SYDVKM. V was pared by 6 bases and J by 0 bases, with 6 bases of the junction left unmatched. The CDR3 sequence: CASRIAGVGSYEQYF. DNA for the CDR3: TGTGCCAGCAGGATAGCGGGAGTTGGCTCCTACGAGCAGTACTTC.

This sequence joins TRBV6-1 and TRBJ1-5, with TRBD1 as a possible D gene (6 bases). V was pared by 7 bases and J by 0 bases, with 10 bases between. CDR1 and CDR2 from the germline V gene are MNHNS and SASEGT. The CDR3 totals 14 residues. The CDR3 region has the DNA TGTGCCAGCAAACAGGGAATTAGCAATCAGCCCCAGCATTTT. This sequence encodes CASKQGISNQPQHF.

This clonotype was counted a few times. V is TRBV29-1 and J is TRBJ2-7; D is uncertain. This CDR3 has 12 residues. V dropped 7 bases and J dropped 1 base, with 11 bases sitting between them. CDR1 is SQVTM, CDR2 ANQGSEA, per germline. For the CDR3, the DNA is TGCAGCGGAGAGACATCTTCCTACGAGCAGTACTTC. This translates into CSGETSSYEQYF.

The gene calls are TRBV7-3 and TRBJ2-6; D gene uncertain. Looked up from germline, CDR1 is SGHTA and CDR2 is FQGTGA. The CDR3 totals 13 residues. Trimming took off 8 bases at V and 4 bases at J, with 9 bases between the two ends. The CDR3 protein is CASGRPGANVLTF. The CDR3 DNA reads TGTGCCAGCGGTCGCCCCGGGGCCAACGTCCTGACTTTC.